This TCR beta chain was documented in a study of shared clonotypes between healthy human individuals. The wider study: CD4 naive and memory got three plates each, CD8 naive two, CD8 memory one.

About this clone itself: Its matching antigen is unknown.

Whole-study results and caveats: Researchers found naive subsets generally carried larger estimated richness than memory subsets.

A deep-level run was used for the assay. Data came from immunoSEQ multiplex PCR; TCRdb stores just in-frame clones and leaves some out. The profile covers about 2.3 million clones, with roughly 90% appearing a single time and 0.3% to 0.4% taken by the ten largest. Donors included only healthy HIV-negative adults lacking recent acute infections or vaccinations. This TCR was sampled from a man aged 18 to 29 in good health. Some clones in this sample may be carry-over from other donors' samples. The sequencing input was naive CD4+ T cells from PBMCs. Subset in this sample: CD45RA+ positively selected.

CDR3 bases: TGTGCCAGCAGCAGGTCCCGCGAGGCCAACATTCAGTACTTC. Amino acids: CASSRSREANIQYF. This rearrangement joins TRBV7-6 to TRBJ2-4; D not resolved. The CDR3 is made up of 14 amino acids. Trimming pared 5 bases from V and 7 bases from J, leaving 15 bases between. Germline assignment: CDR1 SGHVS and CDR2 FNYEAQ.